This T cell receptor beta chain was captured by sequencing in a study of response to subunit inactivated influenza vaccine (dated by TCRdb to between 2018 and 2020). For the wider study: The study used deep quantitative T cell receptor repertoire profiling to track responses to a trivalent subunit inactivated influenza vaccine. Points the paper makes about the study in general: The authors proposed that each seasonal influenza vaccination may bring in only a limited number of new T cells.

A word on this clonotype: Its antigen is not yet known. The input lacks base qualities; no much larger clone sits a single base away.

Looking up the germline V gene yields CDR1 WSHSY and CDR2 SAAADI. Deletion took 6 bases off V and 1 base off J, with a span of 17 bases between the germline ends. Reading from cysteine to phenylalanine, the CDR3 counts 16 amino acids. Only the CDR3 DNA stays, 48 bases, in frame from base 1. The library came from RT-PCR. Instrument on record: Illumina HiSeq 2500. TCRdb cleaned the public reads at Q25 with fastp, built clones with MiXCR and kept in-frame beta chains. When rows share a CDR3 protein, they turn into one entry using the most common DNA and genes. The sample records 610,000 or so distinct CDR3 sequences, around 15% of which are singletons. The ten largest clones capture 11% of the sample.

The sequence joins TRBV10-2 to TRBJ2-3; TRBD2 could be the D gene, as 6 bases match. This TCR came from a man aged 50 to 60 who received an inactivated influenza vaccine. Donor details come from another sample of the same person, matched by shared clones. Source: PBMCs from blood, taken 12 days after vaccination. The CDR3 in this case is CASSKHSGEGTDTQYF. The DNA is as follows: TGCGCCAGCAGCAAACATAGCGGAGAGGGCACAGATACGCAGTATTTT.